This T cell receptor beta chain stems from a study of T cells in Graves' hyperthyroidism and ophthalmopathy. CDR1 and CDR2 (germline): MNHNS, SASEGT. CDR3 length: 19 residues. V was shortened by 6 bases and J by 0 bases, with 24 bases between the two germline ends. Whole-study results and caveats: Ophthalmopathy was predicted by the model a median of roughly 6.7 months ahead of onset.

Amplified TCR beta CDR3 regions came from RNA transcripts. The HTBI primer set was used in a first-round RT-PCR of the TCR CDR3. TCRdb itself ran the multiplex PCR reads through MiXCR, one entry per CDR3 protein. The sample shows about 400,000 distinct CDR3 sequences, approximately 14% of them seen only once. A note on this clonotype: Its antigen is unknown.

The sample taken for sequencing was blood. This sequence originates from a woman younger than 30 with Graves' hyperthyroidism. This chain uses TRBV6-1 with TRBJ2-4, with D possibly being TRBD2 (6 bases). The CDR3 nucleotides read TGTGCCAGCAGCGGATCGGGACTCACCGGGGGACTAGCCAAAAACATTCAGTACTTC. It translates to CASSGSGLTGGLAKNIQYF.